This entry describes one T cell receptor beta chain. Its specificity is unknown. These data come from a study of T cell responses to AZD1222 COVID-19 vaccine. On the study more broadly: Analyses pooled second doses at about 4 or about 12 weeks. Findings and caveats of the study: Increases in Spike-specific TCR breadth and depth were seen after two AZD1222 doses.

Germline V gene data show CDR1 as SQVTM and CDR2 as ANQGSEA. Unmatched junction bases numbered 3, after V lost 2 bases and J lost 5 bases. The CDR3 spans 13 residues. Clones were sequenced by immunoSEQ multiplex PCR, and TCRdb holds only the in-frame ones, with some missing. Among 95,000 to 110,000 clones, approximately 90% were seen once, and the ten largest hold over 15%. This rearrangement joins TRBV29-1 to TRBJ2-1; 7 nucleotides agree with TRBD2. The sample was peripheral blood, taken on day 0 of AZD1222 vaccination. The clonotype comes from an adult in good health. This CDR3 reads CSVEMGGNNEQFF. The CDR3 nucleotides read TGCAGCGTTGAAATGGGGGGGAACAATGAGCAGTTCTTC.